This section outlines one TCR beta chain sequence together with its context. Its antigen is currently unknown. TCRdb re-derived calls from the reads in MiXCR, one entry per CDR3 protein. Among 680,000 or so distinct CDR3 sequences listed, roughly 30% were seen once. The germline gives CDR1 SEHNR, CDR2 FQNEAQ (reference sequence). The CDR3 extends over 12 amino acids. The V and J ends lost 7 bases and 5 bases respectively, with 12 bases between them. The source of the sample is a study of T cell repertoires in cytomegalovirus infection. Study details: CMV epitopes, recently identified HLA-C-restricted and well-studied HLA-B-restricted, were used.

The sequence was collected from a human donor in good health (CMV status not recorded). Some clones in this sample may be carry-over from other donors' samples. The material was cultured PBMCs, obtained from culture after CMV antigen stimulation. The rearrangement joins TRBV7-9 to TRBJ2-7; D is ambiguous. DNA of the CDR3: TGTGCCAGCACCGGCGCGAAGGACGAGCAGTACTTC. Translation gives CASTGAKDEQYF.